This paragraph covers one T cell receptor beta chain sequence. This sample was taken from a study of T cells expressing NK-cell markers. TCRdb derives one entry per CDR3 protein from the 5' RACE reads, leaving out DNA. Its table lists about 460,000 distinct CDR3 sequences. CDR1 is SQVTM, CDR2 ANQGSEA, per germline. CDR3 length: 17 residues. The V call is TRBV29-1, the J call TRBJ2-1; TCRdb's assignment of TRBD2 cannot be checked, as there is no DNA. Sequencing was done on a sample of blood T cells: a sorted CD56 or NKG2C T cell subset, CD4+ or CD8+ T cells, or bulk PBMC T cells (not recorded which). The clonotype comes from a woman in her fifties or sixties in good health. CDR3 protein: CSAEVSMQTRSRNEQFF.